The clone carrying this T cell receptor (beta chain) turned up a few times. Its specificity is not known. These data belong to a study of beta chain features in type 1 diabetes. Study-wide points: High-TCR-expressing cells could be over-represented by cDNA sequencing. It was possible that PCR favored shorter templates, equally so in patients and controls.

Since all of the isolated RNA was reverse transcribed, expressed TCRB transcripts were what got sequenced. Clones were read by immunoSEQ multiplex PCR, and TCRdb kept only the in-frame ones, dropping some. The sample carries 150,000 or so clones, around 10% recorded once. V dropped 0 bases and J dropped 8; count of bases not matched to a gene: 15. CDR1 is GTSNPN, CDR2 SVGIG, per germline (reference sequence). This CDR3 region has 17 residues. Sequencing input: central memory CD4+ T cells from blood. The receptor comes from a man aged 18 to 35 in good health. V gene TRBV30 combines with J gene TRBJ2-3; 9 bases line up with TRBD2. CDR3 DNA: TGTGCCTGGAGTGTAAGGAGTGGGGTAGCGGGGGAAGGTACGCAGTATTTT. Residues: CAWSVRSGVAGEGTQYF.